The present TCR beta chain was sequenced within a study of CD8 T cells in Susac syndrome. RNA amounts of about 0.5 to 1 ug underwent reverse transcription with random hexamers. Coverage of TCR beta CDR3 amplification by immunoSEQ multiplex PCR extended to 54 Vbeta and 13 Jbeta. One entry per CDR3 protein, called by TCRdb with MiXCR from the immunoSEQ multiplex PCR reads. The profile shows around 110,000 distinct CDR3 sequences, over 90% of them singletons. From germline, CDR1 is SGDLS and CDR2 YYNGEE. CDR3 length equals 14 residues. V dropped 6 bases and J dropped 5 bases, with 15 bases sitting between them.

The specimen sequenced was CD8+ T cells from PBMCs. The gene calls are TRBV9 and TRBJ1-5, with unresolved D. The TCR sequence derives from a human donor with Susac syndrome. Here the CDR3 reads CASTGIRVDQPQHF. The CDR3 bases are TGTGCCAGCACCGGCATTAGGGTTGATCAGCCCCAGCATTTT.